What follows are 3 T cell receptor beta chains derived from one specimen sequenced in a study of blood T cell repertoires in COVID-19. The table came from immunoSEQ multiplex PCR; TCRdb's copy has only in-frame clones and leaves some out. The sample holds 320,000 or so clones, about 85% seen once. The specimen sequenced was PBMCs or T cells enriched from blood (not recorded which). The receptors originated from a woman in her twenties or thirties who had been exposed to COVID-19.

The chain is built from TRBV3-1 (or the pseudogene TRBV3-2) and TRBJ2-1; 9 bases are shared with TRBD2. CDR3 size: 17 residues. V gave up 4 bases and J gave up 7 bases; unmatched junction bases: 14. Germline V gene data show CDR1 as LGHDT and CDR2 as YNNKEL (reference sequence). The CDR3 bases are TGTGCCAGCAGCCCAAAAGCCTTAGCGGGGGAGCGTAATGAGCAGTTCTTC. This codes for CASSPKALAGERNEQFF.

This clone was seen only once. The chain couples TRBV28 to TRBJ2-7, with a tentative D call TRBD2 (5 bases). V shed 6 bases and J shed 5 bases, with 17 bases lying between them. This CDR3 spans 14 amino acids. The germline V gene has CDR1 MDHEN and CDR2 SYDVKM. In DNA, the CDR3 is TGTGCCAGCAGCCTAGGGAGTCCCCAGGACGAGCAGTACTTC. Its translation: CASSLGSPQDEQYF.

V is TRBV6-5 and J is TRBJ1-1, with TRBD1 matching over 8 bases. After removal of 11 bases from V and 3 bases from J, the junction contained 8 bases not matched to a gene. CDR3 length: 13 residues. Per the germline V gene, CDR1 is MNHEY and CDR2 is SVGAGI. The CDR3 region is CAGRMTGDTEAFF. In DNA form, the CDR3 reads TGTGCCGGTCGAATGACAGGGGACACTGAAGCTTTCTTT.